Listed here are 15 T cell receptor beta chains from one sample, sequenced in a study of cytomegalovirus exposure and HLA in healthy donors. Primers for the PCR totalled 60 Vbeta and 13 Jbeta. Repertoires were generated with immunoSEQ multiplex PCR, while TCRdb's copy carries only in-frame clones and drops some. The data contain about 200,000 clones, roughly 79% of them singletons. The source material was PBMCs. Every receptor here comes from a man under 40 in good health and CMV-seronegative.

This chain joins TRBV6-4 and TRBJ1-5, with D possibly matching TRBD1 (5 bases). CDR1 and CDR2 from the germline V gene are MRHNA and SNTAGT. V lost 1 base to trimming and J lost 4 bases, with 23 bases between them. The CDR3 runs 19 residues. The CDR3 sequence is CASSDFFPGPKGGNQPQHF. The CDR3 DNA sequence: TGTGCCAGCAGTGACTTTTTCCCGGGACCAAAGGGAGGGAATCAGCCCCAGCATTTT.

J is TRBJ1-2 and V is TRBV2, with 10 bases aligning to TRBD1. This CDR3 comprises 14 residues. The germline CDR1 and CDR2 sequences are SNHLY and FYNNEI. Germline trimming cut 7 bases from V and 3 bases from J; bases unmatched to any gene: 5. CDR3 in amino acids: CASISGTGDYGYTF. In DNA form, the CDR3 reads TGTGCCAGCATCTCCGGGACAGGGGACTATGGCTACACCTTC.

The chain is built from TRBV12-5 and TRBJ2-5; the D gene is possibly TRBD1 (6 bases). This CDR3 has 16 amino acids. Germline loops: CDR1 LGHNT, CDR2 FRNRAP. V gave up 3 bases and J gave up 0 bases, with 14 bases separating them. The CDR3 DNA is TGTGCTAGTGGTTTCTGGACAGAACAGTACCAAGAGACCCAGTACTTC. As protein: CASGFWTEQYQETQYF.

The chain carries TRBV2 and TRBJ1-5, with 9 bases fitting TRBD1. The CDR3 totals 15 residues. The J segment lost 6 bases and the V segment lost 4 bases, leaving 7 bases of the junction unmatched. The germline V gene encodes CDR1 SNHLY and CDR2 FYNNEI. The CDR3 protein is CASSVLDRGTQPQHF. Here the CDR3 DNA reads TGTGCCAGCAGTGTCCTGGACAGGGGCACTCAGCCCCAGCATTTT.

The rearrangement links TRBV6-1 to TRBJ2-1; a possible D gene is TRBD1 (5 bases). The CDR3 covers 14 residues. The ends were cut back, 7 bases at V and 6 bases at J, with 16 bases in the middle. Per the germline V gene, CDR1 is MNHNS and CDR2 is SASEGT. The CDR3 protein is CASTLKTGGNEQFF. CDR3 DNA sequence: TGTGCCAGCACACTCAAAACAGGCGGCAATGAGCAGTTCTTC.

The gene calls are TRBV5-1 and TRBJ2-7; D is unresolved. This CDR3 contains 14 residues. Germline V gene lookup returns CDR1 SGHRS and CDR2 YFSETQ. The ends were cut back, 0 bases at V and 2 bases at J, with 9 bases in the middle. The CDR3 DNA follows: TGCGCCAGCAGCTTGGTCACAGCAACCTACGAGCAGTACTTC. This gives the protein CASSLVTATYEQYF.

This sequence joins TRBV19 and TRBJ1-5; 8 bases match TRBD1. With V trimmed by 4 bases and J by 11 bases, 1 base remained unmatched. The CDR3 runs 11 residues. CDR1 is LNHDA and CDR2 is SQIVND in the germline V gene (reference sequence). The CDR3 DNA is TGTGCCAGTAGTACGACAGGGGCCCAGCATTTT. As protein: CASSTTGAQHF.

The chain has TRBV9 and TRBJ1-3, with no clear D. Germline assignment: CDR1 SGDLS and CDR2 YYNGEE. V was cut by 3 bases and J by 3 bases, with 10 bases left in between. This CDR3 region has 14 residues. This chain's CDR3 is CASSGVGGGNTIYF. The CDR3 nucleotides read TGTGCCAGCAGCGGTGTAGGAGGTGGAAACACCATATATTTT.

This clone showed up just once. The gene calls are TRBV4-1 and TRBJ2-7; 14 bases are a match to TRBD2. J was trimmed by 2 bases and V by 3 bases; bases with no gene match: 12. The CDR3 has 19 residues. Germline CDR1 is MGHRA and CDR2 is YSYEKL. This chain's CDR3 is CASSQGGTSGRRNPYEQYF. The CDR3 DNA sequence: TGCGCCAGCAGCCAGGGGGGGACTAGCGGGAGAAGGAACCCCTACGAGCAGTACTTC.

The chain links TRBV28 to TRBJ1-1, with D uncertain. Germline CDR1 and CDR2: MDHEN and SYDVKM. Deletions cut 6 bases from V and 6 bases from J, with 14 bases between. The CDR3 has 13 amino acids. For the CDR3, the DNA is TGTGCCAGCAGCCTCCCTTTCCTCGCTGAAGCTTTCTTT. Its translation is CASSLPFLAEAFF.

The chain combines TRBV28 with TRBJ2-5; 9 positions agree with TRBD1. Germline trimming cut 1 base from V and 0 bases from J; bases unmatched to any gene: 3. In germline, CDR1 is MDHEN, CDR2 SYDVKM. The CDR3 runs to 16 residues. The CDR3 coding sequence is TGTGCCAGCAGTTTATATGGGACAGGGAACCAAGAGACCCAGTACTTC. It codes for CASSLYGTGNQETQYF.

The CDR3 sequence is CASSYSTRTEAFF. The DNA of the CDR3 is TGTGCCAGCAGTTACTCGACCAGGACAGAAGCTTTCTTT. The chain recombines TRBV6-6 with TRBJ1-1; perhaps TRBD1 as D (5 bases). Germline V CDR1 and CDR2: MNHNY, SVGAGI (reference sequence). The CDR3 covers 13 residues. Trimming removed 0 bases from V and 8 bases from J, with 10 bases in between.

The chain carries TRBV2 and TRBJ1-2; no clear D gene. The CDR3 is made up of 13 amino acids. CDR1 and CDR2 (germline): SNHLY, FYNNEI. The V and J ends lost 6 bases and 4 bases respectively, with 12 bases between them. The CDR3: CASSSQVLYGYTF. The CDR3 region has the DNA TGTGCCAGCAGCTCTCAGGTCCTCTATGGCTACACCTTC.

This clone has more than one count but fewer than ten. The J gene is TRBJ1-5, the V gene TRBV6-1; the D is unclear. Trimming took 6 bases from V and 5 from J, leaving 14 bases between them. The germline V gene encodes CDR1 MNHNS and CDR2 SASEGT. The CDR3 contains 14 residues. DNA for the CDR3: TGTGCCAGCAGGTCTAACACCGGGGATCAGCCCCAGCATTTT. This encodes CASRSNTGDQPQHF.

The sample holds a few counts of this clone. This rearrangement joins TRBV28 to TRBJ1-6; D is uncertain. The germline gives CDR1 MDHEN, CDR2 SYDVKM. Trimming pared 6 bases from V and 8 bases from J, leaving 11 bases between. CDR3 size: 13 residues. The CDR3 region has the DNA TGTGCCAGCAGCGGGAGGGCATATTCACCCCTCCACTTT. This encodes CASSGRAYSPLHF.